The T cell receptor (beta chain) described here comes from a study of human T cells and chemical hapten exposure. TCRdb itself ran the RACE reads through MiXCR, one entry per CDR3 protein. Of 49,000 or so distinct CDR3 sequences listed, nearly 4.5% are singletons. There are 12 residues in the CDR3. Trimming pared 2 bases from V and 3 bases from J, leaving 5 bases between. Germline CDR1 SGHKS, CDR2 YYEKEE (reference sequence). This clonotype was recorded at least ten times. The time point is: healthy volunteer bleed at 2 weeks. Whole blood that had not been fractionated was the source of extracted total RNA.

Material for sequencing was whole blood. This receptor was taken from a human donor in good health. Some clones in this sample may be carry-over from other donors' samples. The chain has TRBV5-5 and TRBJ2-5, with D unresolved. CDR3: CASSFLEETQYF. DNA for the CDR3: TGTGCCAGCAGCTTTTTGGAAGAGACCCAGTACTTC.